Each of the 2 T cell receptor beta chains below was sequenced from the same sample in a study of CD8 T cells in Susac syndrome. Random hexamers served to reverse transcribe roughly 0.5 to 1 ug RNA. TCRdb processed the immunoSEQ multiplex PCR reads anew with MiXCR; each CDR3 protein has one entry. The repertoire holds 170,000 or so distinct CDR3 sequences, around 93% seen once, with around 0.09% in the top ten. The sample taken for sequencing was CD4+ T cells from PBMCs. These TCRs come from a human donor with multiple sclerosis.

The rearrangement joins TRBV5-1 to TRBJ1-2; unclear D gene. V was trimmed by 1 base and J by 4 bases, leaving 11 bases between them. In germline, CDR1 is SGHRS, CDR2 YFSETQ. The CDR3 length is 14 residues. The CDR3 nucleotides are TGCGCCAGCAGCTTGACACCAACCGGCTATGGCTACACCTTC. Its protein is CASSLTPTGYGYTF. Together with reference TRBV5-1 and TRBJ1-2, the CDR3 gives the full variable domain: KAGVTQTPRYLIKTRGQQVTLSCSPISGHRSVSWYQQTPGQGLQFLFEYFSETQRNKGNFPGRFSGRQFSNSRSEMNVSTLELGDSALYLCASSLTPTGYGYTFGSGTRLTVV.

This chain joins TRBV12-3 or TRBV12-4 and TRBJ2-7; possible D gene TRBD1, 6 bases. CDR3 length equals 13 residues. V lost 3 bases, J lost 6 bases, and 12 bases lay in between. CDR3 nucleotide sequence: TGTGCCAGCAGTTTTACAGGGTTGGGCGAGCAGTACTTC. Residues: CASSFTGLGEQYF.